These 6 T cell receptor beta chains share one sample of origin, sequenced in a study of T cell responses to AZD1222 COVID-19 vaccine. TCRdb's table, derived via immunoSEQ multiplex PCR, lists solely in-frame clones and lacks some. This table holds tens of thousands of clones, 70% to 90% found once. Sequencing used peripheral blood, obtained on day 0 of MenACWY control vaccination. The receptors were sampled from an adult in good health.

The genes are TRBV28 and TRBJ1-6, with D perhaps matching TRBD1 (5 bases). Trimming took off 6 bases at V and 8 bases at J, with 11 bases between the two ends. Germline loops: CDR1 MDHEN, CDR2 SYDVKM. The CDR3 loop spans 13 amino acids. In nucleotides, the CDR3 is TGTGCCAGCAGCATCCCGGGGGATTCACCCCTCCACTTT. This translates into CASSIPGDSPLHF.

The V gene is TRBV4-2, the J gene TRBJ2-3, with 10 positions matching TRBD2. In germline, CDR1 is LGHNA, CDR2 YNFKEQ. V was pared by 4 bases and J by 4 bases, with 20 bases of the junction left unmatched. The CDR3 loop spans 20 amino acids. The CDR3 here is CASSPTPSGRNTRRADTQYF. The CDR3 nucleotides read TGTGCCAGCAGCCCTACCCCTAGCGGGAGAAACACACGACGGGCAGATACGCAGTATTTT.

This clone occurred a few times. The chain uses TRBV4-3 and TRBJ1-6; D is undetermined. Per germline, CDR1 LGHNA and CDR2 YSLEER. The CDR3 spans 15 residues. V shed 0 bases and J shed 5 bases, with 8 bases lying between them. The DNA of the CDR3 is TGCGCCAGCAGCCAAGATAAGGGTAATAATTCACCCCTCCACTTT. Translated, it gives CASSQDKGNNSPLHF.

The rearrangement links TRBV2 to TRBJ2-7; 9 bases agree with TRBD2. The germline gives CDR1 SNHLY, CDR2 FYNNEI. V shed 3 bases, J shed 3 bases, and the junction held 6 bases outside the gene matches. The CDR3 totals 15 residues. CDR3 protein: CASSDGAGGYYEQYF. The DNA of the CDR3 is TGTGCCAGCAGTGATGGAGCGGGAGGATACTACGAGCAGTACTTC. The entire variable domain, with the rest obtained from reference TRBV2 and TRBJ2-7, is as follows: EPEVTQTPSHQVTQMGQEVILRCVPISNHLYFYWYRQILGQKVEFLVSFYNNEISEKSEIFDDQFSVERPDGSNFTLKIRSTKLEDSAMYFCASSDGAGGYYEQYFGPGTRLTVT.

The chain recombines TRBV5-6 with TRBJ1-5; TRBD1 matches at 10 bases. CDR3 size: 15 residues. CDR1 and CDR2 from the germline V gene are SGHDT and YYEEEE. The CDR3 spells CASNSGTGANQPQHF. The CDR3 DNA is TGTGCTTCAAACTCCGGGACAGGGGCCAATCAGCCCCAGCATTTT.

V and J are TRBV6-2 or TRBV6-3 and TRBJ1-6; maybe TRBD1 (6 bases). Trimming removed 5 bases from V and 16 bases from J, with 12 bases in between. CDR3 length: 11 amino acids. Germline loops: CDR1 MNHEY, CDR2 SVGEGT. The CDR3 nucleotides are TGTGCCAGCAGTGACCGGGACACGCTCCACTTT. It specifies CASSDRDTLHF.